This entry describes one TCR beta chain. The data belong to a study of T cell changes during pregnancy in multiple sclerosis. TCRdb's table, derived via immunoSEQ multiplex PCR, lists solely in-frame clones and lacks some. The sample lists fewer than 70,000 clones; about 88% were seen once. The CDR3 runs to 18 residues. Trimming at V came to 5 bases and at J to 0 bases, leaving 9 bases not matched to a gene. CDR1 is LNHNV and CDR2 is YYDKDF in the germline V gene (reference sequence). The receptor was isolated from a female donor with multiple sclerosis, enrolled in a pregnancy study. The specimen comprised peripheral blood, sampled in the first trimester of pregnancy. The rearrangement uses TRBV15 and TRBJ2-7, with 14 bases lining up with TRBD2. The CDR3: CATSPGTSGGPSSYEQYF. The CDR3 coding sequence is TGTGCCACCAGCCCCGGGACTAGCGGGGGCCCGAGCTCCTACGAGCAGTACTTC.